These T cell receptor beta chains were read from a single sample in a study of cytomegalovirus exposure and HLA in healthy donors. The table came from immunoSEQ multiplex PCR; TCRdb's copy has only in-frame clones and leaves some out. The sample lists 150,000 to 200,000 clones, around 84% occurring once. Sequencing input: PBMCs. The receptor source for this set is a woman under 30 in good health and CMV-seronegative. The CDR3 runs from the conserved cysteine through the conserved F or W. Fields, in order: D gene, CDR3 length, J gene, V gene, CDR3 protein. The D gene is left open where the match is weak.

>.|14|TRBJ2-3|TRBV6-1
CASSEAQGEETQYF
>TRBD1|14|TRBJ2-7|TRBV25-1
CASSDPDRAYEQYF
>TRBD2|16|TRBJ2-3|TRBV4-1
CASSQAGTRDTDTQYF
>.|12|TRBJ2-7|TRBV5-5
CASSMTGYEQYF
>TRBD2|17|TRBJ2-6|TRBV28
CASSSRGGLSGANVLTF
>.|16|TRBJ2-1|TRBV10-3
CAISDPRGALDNEQFF
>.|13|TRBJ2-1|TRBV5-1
CASSLGSGEMWFF
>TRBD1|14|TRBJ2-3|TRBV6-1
CASSQTGGTDTQYF
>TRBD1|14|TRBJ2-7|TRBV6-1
CASRSGTGGYEQYF
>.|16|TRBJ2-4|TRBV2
CASRPTGSLSKNIQYF
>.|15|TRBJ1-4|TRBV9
CASSASGAVREKLFF
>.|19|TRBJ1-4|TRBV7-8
CASSLEAGGSSPTNEKLFF
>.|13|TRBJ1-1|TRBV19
CAVGQHMNTEAFF
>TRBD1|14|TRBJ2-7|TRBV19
CASAPGTGFYEQYF
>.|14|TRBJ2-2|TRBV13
CASSLKGGSGELFF
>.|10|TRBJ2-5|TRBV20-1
CSAAKETQYF
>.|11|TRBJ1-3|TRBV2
CASSFGNTIYF
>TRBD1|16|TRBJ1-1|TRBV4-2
CASSQPTGQGSTEAFF
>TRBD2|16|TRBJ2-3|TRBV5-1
CASSPVTSGLTDTQYF
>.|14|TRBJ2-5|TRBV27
CASSPWGRPWEQYF
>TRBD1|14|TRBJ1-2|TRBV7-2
CASSVGQGGSGYTF
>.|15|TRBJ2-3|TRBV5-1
CASSLGQGRTDTQYF
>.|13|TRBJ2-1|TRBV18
CASSPPSDNEQFF
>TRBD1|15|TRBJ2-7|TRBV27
CASSPGDRVPNEQYF
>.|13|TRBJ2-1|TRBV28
CASSLWHYNEQFF
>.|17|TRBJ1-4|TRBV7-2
CASSLASRGATDEKLFF